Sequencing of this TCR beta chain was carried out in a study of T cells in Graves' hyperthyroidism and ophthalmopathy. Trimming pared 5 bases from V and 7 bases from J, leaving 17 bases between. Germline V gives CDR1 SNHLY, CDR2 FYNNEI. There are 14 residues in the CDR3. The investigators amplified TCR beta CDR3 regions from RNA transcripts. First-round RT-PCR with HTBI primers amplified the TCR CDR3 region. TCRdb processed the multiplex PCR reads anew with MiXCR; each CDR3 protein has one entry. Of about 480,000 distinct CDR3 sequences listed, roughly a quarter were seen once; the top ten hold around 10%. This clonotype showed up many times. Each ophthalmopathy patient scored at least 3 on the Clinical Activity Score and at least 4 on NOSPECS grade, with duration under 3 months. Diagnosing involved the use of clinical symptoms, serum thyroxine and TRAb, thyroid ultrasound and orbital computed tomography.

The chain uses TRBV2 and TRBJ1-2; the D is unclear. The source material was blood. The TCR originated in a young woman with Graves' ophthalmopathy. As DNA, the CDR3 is TGTGCCAGCAGTTACCTGACAAAGGTTGGTGGCTACACCTTC. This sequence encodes CASSYLTKVGGYTF.